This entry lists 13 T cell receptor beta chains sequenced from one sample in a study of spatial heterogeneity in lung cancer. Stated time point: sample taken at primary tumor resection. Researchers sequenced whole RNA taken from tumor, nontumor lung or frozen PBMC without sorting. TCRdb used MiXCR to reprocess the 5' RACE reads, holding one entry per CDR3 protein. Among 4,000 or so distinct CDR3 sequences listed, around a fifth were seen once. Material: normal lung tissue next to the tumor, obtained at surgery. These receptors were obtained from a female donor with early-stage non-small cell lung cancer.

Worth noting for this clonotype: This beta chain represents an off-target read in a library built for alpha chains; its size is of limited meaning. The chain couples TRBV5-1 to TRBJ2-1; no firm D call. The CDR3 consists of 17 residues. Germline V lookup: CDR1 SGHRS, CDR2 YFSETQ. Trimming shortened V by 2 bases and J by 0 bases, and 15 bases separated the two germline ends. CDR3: CASSFFGPKSSYNEQFF. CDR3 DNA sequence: TGCGCCAGCAGCTTCTTTGGGCCGAAGAGCTCCTACAATGAGCAGTTCTTC.

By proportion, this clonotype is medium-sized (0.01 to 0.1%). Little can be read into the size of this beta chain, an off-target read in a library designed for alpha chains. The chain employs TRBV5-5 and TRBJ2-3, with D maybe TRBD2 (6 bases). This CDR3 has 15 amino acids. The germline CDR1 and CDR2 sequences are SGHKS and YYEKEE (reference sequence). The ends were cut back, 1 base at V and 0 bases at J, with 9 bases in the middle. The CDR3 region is CASSLLGTSTDTQYF. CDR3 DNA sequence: TGTGCCAGCAGCTTGTTAGGGACTAGCACAGATACGCAGTATTTT.

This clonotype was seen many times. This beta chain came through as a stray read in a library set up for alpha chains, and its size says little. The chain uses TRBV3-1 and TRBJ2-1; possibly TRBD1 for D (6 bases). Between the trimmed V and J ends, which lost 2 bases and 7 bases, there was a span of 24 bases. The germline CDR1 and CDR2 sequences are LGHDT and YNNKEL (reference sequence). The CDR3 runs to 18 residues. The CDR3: CASSQILGQGGGGNEQFF. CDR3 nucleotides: TGTGCCAGCAGCCAAATCTTGGGTCAAGGGGGTGGCGGGAATGAGCAGTTCTTC.

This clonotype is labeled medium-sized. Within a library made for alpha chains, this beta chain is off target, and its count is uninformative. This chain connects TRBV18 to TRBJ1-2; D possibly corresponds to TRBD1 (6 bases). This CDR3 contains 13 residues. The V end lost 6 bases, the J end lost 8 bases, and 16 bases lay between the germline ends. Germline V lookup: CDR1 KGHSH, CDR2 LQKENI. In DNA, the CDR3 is TGTGCCAGCTCGCCGTCGACAGGTTACGGCTACACCTTC. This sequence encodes CASSPSTGYGYTF.

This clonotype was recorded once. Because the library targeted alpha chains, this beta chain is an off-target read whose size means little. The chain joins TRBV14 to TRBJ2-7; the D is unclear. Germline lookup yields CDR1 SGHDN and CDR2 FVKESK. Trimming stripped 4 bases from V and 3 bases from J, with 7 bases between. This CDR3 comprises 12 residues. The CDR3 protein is CASSPHHYEQYF. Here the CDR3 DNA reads TGTGCCAGCAGCCCGCACCACTACGAGCAGTACTTC.

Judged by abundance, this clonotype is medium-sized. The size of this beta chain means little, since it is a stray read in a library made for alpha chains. The CDR3 region has the DNA TGTGCCAGCAGCCCCCCCGGGGGCAGGGGCACTGAAGCTTTCTTT. Protein sequence: CASSPPGGRGTEAFF. This chain uses TRBV7-9 with TRBJ1-1, with D possibly being TRBD1 (6 bases). V was trimmed by 5 bases and J by 4 bases, leaving 17 bases between them. Germline lookup yields CDR1 SEHNR and CDR2 FQNEAQ (reference sequence). CDR3 length equals 15 residues.

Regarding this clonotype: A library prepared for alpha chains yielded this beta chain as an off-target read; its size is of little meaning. CDR3 DNA sequence: TGTGCCAGCTCACCACCGAGGGGGCGCGCTGAAGCTTTCTTT. Protein: CASSPPRGRAEAFF. The chain is built from TRBV18 and TRBJ1-1; 7 nucleotides match TRBD1. The CDR3 covers 14 residues. From germline, CDR1 is KGHSH and CDR2 LQKENI. V dropped 0 bases and J dropped 6; count of bases not matched to a gene: 4.

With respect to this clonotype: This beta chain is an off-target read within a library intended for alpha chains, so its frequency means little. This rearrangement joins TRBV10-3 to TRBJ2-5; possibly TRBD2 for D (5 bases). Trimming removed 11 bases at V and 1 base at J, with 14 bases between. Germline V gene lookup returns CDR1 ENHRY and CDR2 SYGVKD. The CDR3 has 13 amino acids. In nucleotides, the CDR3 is TGTGCCGTTGGACTGCCTCTCCAAGAGACCCAGTACTTC. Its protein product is CAVGLPLQETQYF.

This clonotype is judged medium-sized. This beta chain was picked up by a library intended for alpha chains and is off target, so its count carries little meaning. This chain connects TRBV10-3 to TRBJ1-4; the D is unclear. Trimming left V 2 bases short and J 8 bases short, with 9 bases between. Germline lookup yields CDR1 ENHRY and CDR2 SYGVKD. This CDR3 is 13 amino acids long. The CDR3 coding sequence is TGTGCCATCAGTGAGCGTCTGGGGGAAAAACTGTTTTTT. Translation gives CAISERLGEKLFF.

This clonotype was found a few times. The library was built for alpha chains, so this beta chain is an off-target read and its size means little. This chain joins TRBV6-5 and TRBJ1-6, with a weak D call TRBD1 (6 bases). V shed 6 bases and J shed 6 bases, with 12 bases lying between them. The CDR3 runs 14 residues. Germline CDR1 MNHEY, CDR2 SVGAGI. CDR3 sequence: CASSPLQGNSPLHF. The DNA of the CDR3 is TGTGCCAGCAGCCCCCTACAGGGTAATTCACCCCTCCACTTT.

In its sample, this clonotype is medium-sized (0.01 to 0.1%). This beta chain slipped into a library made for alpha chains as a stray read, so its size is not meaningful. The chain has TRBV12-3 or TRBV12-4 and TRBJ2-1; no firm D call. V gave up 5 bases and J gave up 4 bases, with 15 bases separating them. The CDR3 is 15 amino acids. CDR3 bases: TGTGCCAGCAGTCCCCGGGCCCAATTGTACAATGAGCAGTTCTTC. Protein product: CASSPRAQLYNEQFF.

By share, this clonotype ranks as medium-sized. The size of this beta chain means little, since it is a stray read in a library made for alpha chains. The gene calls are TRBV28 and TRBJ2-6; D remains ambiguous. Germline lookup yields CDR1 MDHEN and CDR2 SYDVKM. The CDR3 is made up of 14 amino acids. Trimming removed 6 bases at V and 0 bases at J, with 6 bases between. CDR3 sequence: CASRSHSGANVLTF. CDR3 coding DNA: TGTGCCAGCAGGTCACACTCTGGGGCCAACGTCCTGACTTTC.

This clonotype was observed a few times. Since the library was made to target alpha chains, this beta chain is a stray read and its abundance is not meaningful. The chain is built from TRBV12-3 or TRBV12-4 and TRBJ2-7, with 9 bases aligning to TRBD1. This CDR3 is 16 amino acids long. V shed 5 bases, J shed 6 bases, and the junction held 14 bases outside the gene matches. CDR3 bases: TGTGCCAGCAGTCTTGGAACAGGGGGCAAAGCGGGCGAGCAGTACTTC. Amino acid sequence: CASSLGTGGKAGEQYF.